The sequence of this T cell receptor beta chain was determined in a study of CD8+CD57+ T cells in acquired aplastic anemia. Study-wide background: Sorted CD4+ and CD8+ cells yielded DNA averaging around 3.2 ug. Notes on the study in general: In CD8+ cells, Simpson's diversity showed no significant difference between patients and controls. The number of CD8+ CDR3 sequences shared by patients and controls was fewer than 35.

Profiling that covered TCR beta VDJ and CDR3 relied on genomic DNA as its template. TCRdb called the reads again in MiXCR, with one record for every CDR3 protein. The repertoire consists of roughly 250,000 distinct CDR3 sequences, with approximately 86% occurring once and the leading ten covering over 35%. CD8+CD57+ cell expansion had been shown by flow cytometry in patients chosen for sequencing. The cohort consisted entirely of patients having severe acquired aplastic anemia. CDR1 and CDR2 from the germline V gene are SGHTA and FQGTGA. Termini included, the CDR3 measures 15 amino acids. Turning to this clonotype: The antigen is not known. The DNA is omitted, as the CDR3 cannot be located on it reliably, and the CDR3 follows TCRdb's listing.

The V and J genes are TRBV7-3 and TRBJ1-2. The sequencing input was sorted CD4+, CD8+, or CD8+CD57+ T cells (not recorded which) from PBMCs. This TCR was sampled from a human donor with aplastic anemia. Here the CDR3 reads CASSAVAETQYFGTF.